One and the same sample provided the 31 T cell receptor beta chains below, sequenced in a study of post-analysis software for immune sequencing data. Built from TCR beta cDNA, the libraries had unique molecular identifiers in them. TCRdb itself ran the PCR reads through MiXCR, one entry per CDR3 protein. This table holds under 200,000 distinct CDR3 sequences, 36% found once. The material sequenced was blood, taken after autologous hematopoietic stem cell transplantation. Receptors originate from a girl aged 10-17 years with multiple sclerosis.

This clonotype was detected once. The CDR3, as DNA: TGTGCCAGCAGCTTAGCGCAGAGGGGGCTGGAAGCTTTCTTT. Residues: CASSLAQRGLEAFF. The chain couples TRBV7-2 to TRBJ1-1, with 7 bases matching TRBD1. Trimming removed 0 bases from V and 8 bases from J; junction bases left unmatched: 6. Germline V gene lookup returns CDR1 SGHTA and CDR2 FQGNSA. CDR3 length: 14 amino acids.

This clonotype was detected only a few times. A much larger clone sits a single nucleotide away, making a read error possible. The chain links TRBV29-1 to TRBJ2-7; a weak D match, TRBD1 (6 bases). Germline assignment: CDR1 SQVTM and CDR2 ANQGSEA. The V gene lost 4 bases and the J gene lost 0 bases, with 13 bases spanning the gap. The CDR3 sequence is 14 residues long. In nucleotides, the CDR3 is TGCAGCGTTGCAACCGGGACAACCTCCTACGAGCAGTACTTC. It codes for CSVATGTTSYEQYF.

CDR3 sequence (DNA): TGTGCCAGCAGCATGGGACAGAGGGAACACAATGAGCAGTTCTTC. Amino acids: CASSMGQREHNEQFF. The chain carries TRBV9 and TRBJ2-1; 7 bases fit TRBD1. The CDR3 runs 15 residues. The germline V gene encodes CDR1 SGDLS and CDR2 YYNGEE. With 4 bases clipped from V and 5 bases from J, the junction kept 9 bases outside the gene matches.

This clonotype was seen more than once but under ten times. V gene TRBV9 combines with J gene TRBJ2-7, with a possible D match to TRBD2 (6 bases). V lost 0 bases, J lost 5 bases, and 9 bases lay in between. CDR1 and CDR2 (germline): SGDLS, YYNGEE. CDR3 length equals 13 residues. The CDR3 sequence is CASSVDAGNEQYF. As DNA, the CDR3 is TGTGCCAGCAGCGTAGATGCGGGGAACGAGCAGTACTTC.

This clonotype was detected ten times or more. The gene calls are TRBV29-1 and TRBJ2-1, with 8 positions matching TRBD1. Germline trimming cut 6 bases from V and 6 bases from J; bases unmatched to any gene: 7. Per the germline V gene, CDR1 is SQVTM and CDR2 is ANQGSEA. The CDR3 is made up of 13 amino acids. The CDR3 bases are TGCAGCGTCACAGGGGGTAGGGGCAATGAGCAGTTCTTC. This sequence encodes CSVTGGRGNEQFF.

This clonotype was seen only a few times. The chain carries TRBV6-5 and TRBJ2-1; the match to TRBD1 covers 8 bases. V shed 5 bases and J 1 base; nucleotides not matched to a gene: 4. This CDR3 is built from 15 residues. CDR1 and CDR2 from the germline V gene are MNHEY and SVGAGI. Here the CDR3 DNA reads TGTGCCAGCAGTAAAGGACAGGGATCCTACAATGAGCAGTTCTTC. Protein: CASSKGQGSYNEQFF.

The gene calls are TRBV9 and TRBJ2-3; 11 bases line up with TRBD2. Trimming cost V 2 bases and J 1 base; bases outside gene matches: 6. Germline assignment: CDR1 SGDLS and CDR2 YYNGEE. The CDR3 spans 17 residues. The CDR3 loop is CASSVVAGGARTDTQYF. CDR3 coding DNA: TGTGCCAGCAGCGTCGTAGCGGGAGGGGCCCGCACAGATACGCAGTATTTT.

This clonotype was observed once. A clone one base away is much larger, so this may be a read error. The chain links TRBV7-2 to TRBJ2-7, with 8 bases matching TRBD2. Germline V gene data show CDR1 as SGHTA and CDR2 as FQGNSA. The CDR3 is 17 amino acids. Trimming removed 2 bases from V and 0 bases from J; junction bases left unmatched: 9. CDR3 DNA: TGTGCCAGCAGCTTACTGGGCGGGAGGACCAACTCCTACGAGCAGTACTTC. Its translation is CASSLLGGRTNSYEQYF.

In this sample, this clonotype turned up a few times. As DNA, the CDR3 is TGTGCCAGCAGCCCGGGCGTGGGGGCAACTTATGGCTACACCTTC. It is translated as CASSPGVGATYGYTF. The rearrangement joins TRBV5-6 to TRBJ1-2; D might be TRBD1 (6 bases). The V and J ends lost 4 bases and 5 bases respectively, with 18 bases between them. The CDR3 contains 15 residues. Per the germline V gene, CDR1 is SGHDT and CDR2 is YYEEEE.

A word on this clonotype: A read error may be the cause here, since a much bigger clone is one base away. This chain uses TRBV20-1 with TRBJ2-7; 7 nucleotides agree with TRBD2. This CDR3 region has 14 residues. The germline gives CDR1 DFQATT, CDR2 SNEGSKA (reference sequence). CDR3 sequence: CGAKSLAVTYEQYF. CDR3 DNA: TGCGGTGCTAAGAGCCTAGCGGTTACCTACGAGCAGTACTTC.

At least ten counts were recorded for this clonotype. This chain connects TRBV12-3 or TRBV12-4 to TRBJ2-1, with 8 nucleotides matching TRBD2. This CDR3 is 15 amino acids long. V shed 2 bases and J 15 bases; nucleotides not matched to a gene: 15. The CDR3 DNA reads TGTGCCAGCAGTTTACTGCTTAGCGGGACCCCCTTCCGGTTCTTC. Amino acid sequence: CASSLLLSGTPFRFF.

The CDR3 loop reads CASSFGTNYGYTF. DNA of the CDR3: TGTGCCAGCAGTTTCGGGACAAACTATGGCTACACCTTC. The rearrangement uses TRBV27 and TRBJ1-2; D might be TRBD1 (6 bases). The CDR3 consists of 13 residues. Between the trimmed V and J ends, which lost 3 bases and 2 bases, there was a span of 7 bases. CDR1 MNHEY and CDR2 SMNVEV come from the germline V gene (reference sequence).

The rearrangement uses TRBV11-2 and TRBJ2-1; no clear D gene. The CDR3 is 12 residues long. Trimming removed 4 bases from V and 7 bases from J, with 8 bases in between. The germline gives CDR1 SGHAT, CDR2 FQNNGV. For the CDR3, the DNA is TGTGCCAGCAGCTATTTGTGGAATGAGCAGTTCTTC. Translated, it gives CASSYLWNEQFF. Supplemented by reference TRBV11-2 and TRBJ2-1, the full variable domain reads EAGVAQSPRYKIIEKRQSVAFWCNPISGHATLYWYQQILGQGPKLLIQFQNNGVVDDSQLPKDRFSAERLKGVDSTLKIQPAKLEDSAVYLCASSYLWNEQFFGPGTRLTVL.

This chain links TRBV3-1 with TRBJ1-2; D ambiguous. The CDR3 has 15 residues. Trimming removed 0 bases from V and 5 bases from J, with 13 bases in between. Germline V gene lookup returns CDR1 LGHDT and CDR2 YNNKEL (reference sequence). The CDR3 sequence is CASSQERVEQYGYTF. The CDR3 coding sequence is TGTGCCAGCAGCCAAGAGCGGGTGGAGCAATATGGCTACACCTTC.

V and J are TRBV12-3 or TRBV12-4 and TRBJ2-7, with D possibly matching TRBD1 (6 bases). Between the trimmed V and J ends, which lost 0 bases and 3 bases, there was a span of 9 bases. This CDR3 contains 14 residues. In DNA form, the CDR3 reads TGTGCCAGCAGTTTAGCGACAGGATGCTACGAGCAGTACTTC. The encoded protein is CASSLATGCYEQYF.

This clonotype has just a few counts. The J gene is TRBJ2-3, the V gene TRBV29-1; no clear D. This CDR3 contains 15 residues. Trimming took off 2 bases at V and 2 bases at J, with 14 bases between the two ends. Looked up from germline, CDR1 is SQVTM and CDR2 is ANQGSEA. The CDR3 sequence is CSVELAVGATDTQYF. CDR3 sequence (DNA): TGCAGCGTTGAATTGGCGGTCGGCGCCACAGATACGCAGTATTTT.

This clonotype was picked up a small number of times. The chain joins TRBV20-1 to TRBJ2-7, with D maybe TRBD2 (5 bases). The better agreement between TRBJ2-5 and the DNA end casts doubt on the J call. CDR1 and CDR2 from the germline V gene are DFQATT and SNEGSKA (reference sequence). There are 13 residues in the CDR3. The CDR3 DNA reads TGCAGTGCTAGAATACGGACGGGGGAGACCCAGTACTTC. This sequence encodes CSARIRTGETQYF.

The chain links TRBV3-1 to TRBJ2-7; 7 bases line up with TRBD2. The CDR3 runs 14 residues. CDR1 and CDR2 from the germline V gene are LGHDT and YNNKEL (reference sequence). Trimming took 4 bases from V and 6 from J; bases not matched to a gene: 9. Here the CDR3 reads CASSRRGELGEQYF. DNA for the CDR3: TGTGCCAGCAGCCGTCGGGGGGAGCTCGGCGAGCAGTACTTC.

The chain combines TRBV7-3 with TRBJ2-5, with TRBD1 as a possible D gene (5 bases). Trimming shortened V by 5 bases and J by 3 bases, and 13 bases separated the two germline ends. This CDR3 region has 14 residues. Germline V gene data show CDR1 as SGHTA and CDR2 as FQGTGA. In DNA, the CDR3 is TGTGCCAGCAGCCCCCCAGGGTCGGAAGAGACCCAGTACTTC. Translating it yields CASSPPGSEETQYF.

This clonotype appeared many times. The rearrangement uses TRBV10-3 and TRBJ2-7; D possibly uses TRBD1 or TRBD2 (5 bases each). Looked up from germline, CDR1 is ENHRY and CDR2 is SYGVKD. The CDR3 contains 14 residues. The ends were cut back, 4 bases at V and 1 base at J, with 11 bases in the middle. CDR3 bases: TGTGCCATCAGTGCCGGGACGGTATCCTACGAGCAGTACTTC. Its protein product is CAISAGTVSYEQYF.

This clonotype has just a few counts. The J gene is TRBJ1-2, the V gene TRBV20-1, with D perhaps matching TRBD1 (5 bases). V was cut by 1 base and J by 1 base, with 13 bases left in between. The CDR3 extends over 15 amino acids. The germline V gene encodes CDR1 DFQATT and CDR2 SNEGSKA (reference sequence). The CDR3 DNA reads TGCAGTGCTAGAGGGAGTGGGGACTTTAACTATGGCTACACCTTC. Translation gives CSARGSGDFNYGYTF.

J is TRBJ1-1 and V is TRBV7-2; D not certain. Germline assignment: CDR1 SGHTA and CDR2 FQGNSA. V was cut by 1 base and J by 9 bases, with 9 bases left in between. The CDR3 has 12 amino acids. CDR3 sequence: CASSLGPTQAFF. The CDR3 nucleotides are TGTGCCAGCAGCTTAGGTCCGACGCAAGCTTTCTTT.

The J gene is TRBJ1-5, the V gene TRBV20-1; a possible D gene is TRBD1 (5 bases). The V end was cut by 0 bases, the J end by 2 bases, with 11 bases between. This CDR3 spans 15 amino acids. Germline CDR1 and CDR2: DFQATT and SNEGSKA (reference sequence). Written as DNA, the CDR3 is TGCAGTGCTAGAGATTGTCGGGACGGCAATCAGCCCCAGCATTTT. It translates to CSARDCRDGNQPQHF.

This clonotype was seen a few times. Here the CDR3 reads CAISDPRGSEYEQFF. The CDR3 coding sequence is TGTGCCATCAGTGATCCTCGCGGGAGCGAATATGAGCAGTTCTTC. J is TRBJ2-1 and V is TRBV10-3; 7 bases are shared with TRBD2. This CDR3 contains 15 residues. With 3 bases clipped from V and 8 bases from J, the junction kept 10 bases outside the gene matches. CDR1 is ENHRY, CDR2 SYGVKD, per germline.

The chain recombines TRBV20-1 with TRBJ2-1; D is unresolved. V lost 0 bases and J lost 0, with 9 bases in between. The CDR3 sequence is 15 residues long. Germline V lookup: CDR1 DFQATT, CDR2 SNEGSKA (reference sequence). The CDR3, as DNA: TGCAGTGCTAGAGAGGCCGAAAGCTCCTACAATGAGCAGTTCTTC. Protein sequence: CSAREAESSYNEQFF.

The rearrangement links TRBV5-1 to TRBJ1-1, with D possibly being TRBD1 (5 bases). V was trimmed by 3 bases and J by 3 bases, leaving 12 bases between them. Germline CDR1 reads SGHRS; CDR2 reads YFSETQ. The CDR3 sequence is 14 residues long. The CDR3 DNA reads TGCGCCAGCAGCTCCTCGGGGGGGGACACTGAAGCTTTCTTT. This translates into CASSSSGGDTEAFF.

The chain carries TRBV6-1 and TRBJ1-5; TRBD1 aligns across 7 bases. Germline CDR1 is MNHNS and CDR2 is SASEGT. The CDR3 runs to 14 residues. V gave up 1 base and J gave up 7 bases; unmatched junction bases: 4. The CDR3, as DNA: TGTGCCAGCAGTGAAGGGACAGGCGGCCAGCCCCAGCATTTT. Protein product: CASSEGTGGQPQHF.

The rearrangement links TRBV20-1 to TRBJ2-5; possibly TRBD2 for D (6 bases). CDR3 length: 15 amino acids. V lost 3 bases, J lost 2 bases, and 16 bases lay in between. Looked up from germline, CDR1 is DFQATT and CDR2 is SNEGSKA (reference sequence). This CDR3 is CSARGRVSGQETQYF. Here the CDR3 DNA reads TGCAGTGCTAGGGGTAGAGTTAGCGGTCAAGAGACCCAGTACTTC.

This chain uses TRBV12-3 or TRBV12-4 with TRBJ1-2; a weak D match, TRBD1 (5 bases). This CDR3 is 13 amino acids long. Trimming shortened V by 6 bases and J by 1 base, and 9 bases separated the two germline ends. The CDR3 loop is CASSPGLNYGYTF. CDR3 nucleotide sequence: TGTGCCAGCAGCCCGGGACTTAACTATGGCTACACCTTC.

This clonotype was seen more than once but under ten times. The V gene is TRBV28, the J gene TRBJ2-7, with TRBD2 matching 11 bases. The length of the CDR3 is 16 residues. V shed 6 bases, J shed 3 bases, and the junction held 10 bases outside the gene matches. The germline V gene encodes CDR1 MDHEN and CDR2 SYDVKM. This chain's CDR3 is CASSYTGTSGNYEQYF. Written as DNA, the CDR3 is TGTGCCAGCAGCTACACCGGGACTAGCGGAAACTACGAGCAGTACTTC.

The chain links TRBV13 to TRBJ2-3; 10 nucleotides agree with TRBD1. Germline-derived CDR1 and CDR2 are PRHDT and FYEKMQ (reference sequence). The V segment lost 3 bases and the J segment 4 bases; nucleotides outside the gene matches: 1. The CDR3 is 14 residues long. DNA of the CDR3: TGTGCCAGCAGCTTTGGACAGGGGGCAGATACGCAGTATTTT. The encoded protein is CASSFGQGADTQYF.